The clone carrying this T cell receptor beta chain came up many times. The germline V gene has CDR1 DFQATT and CDR2 SNEGSKA (reference sequence). There are 12 residues in the CDR3. The V and J ends lost 2 bases and 5 bases respectively, with 9 bases between them. Library preparation (for TCRbeta) was performed with unique molecular identifiers. TCRdb reanalysed the PCR reads using MiXCR and keeps one entry per CDR3 protein. The sample records 70,000 to 95,000 distinct CDR3 sequences, approximately 12% being singletons. The record originates from a study of T-cell reconstitution after alpha-beta-depleted transplantation in children.

This chain uses TRBV20-1 with TRBJ2-5; tentatively, D is TRBD1 (5 bases). The receptor was isolated from a human donor who donated a stem cell graft to a child with inherited bone marrow failure. Sequencing used PBMCs from the stem cell graft donor, obtained from the stem cell graft. As DNA, the CDR3 is TGCAGTGCTAGACAGGGCGAGGAGACCCAGTACTTC. Translation gives CSARQGEETQYF.